The 17 T cell receptor beta chains below all came from one sample that was sequenced in a study of CD8 T cells in ankylosing spondylitis (dated 2017 in TCRdb). Libraries were built with 5' RACE. The sequencer was an Illumina HiSeq 2500. Starting from the raw public reads, TCRdb applied fastp trimming at Q25, assembled clones with MiXCR and retained in-frame beta chains. When rows share a CDR3 protein, they turn into one entry using the most common DNA and genes. The sample table contains 220,000 or so distinct CDR3 sequences; only one count was recorded for 10% to 13% of them. Approximately 20% of the sample belongs to the ten largest clones. The sample comprised blood, either unsorted or a sorted T cell fraction (not recorded which). The receptors come from a male donor with ankylosing spondylitis or in good health (not recorded which).

This clonotype was recorded a few times. The chain couples TRBV6-1 to TRBJ1-5; D might be TRBD1 (5 bases). V was clipped by 6 bases and J by 11 bases, with 14 bases between them. Germline CDR1 MNHNS, CDR2 SASEGT. The length of the CDR3 is 12 residues. CDR3: CASRRGRVTQHF. CDR3 bases: TGTGCCAGCAGGAGAGGCAGGGTGACCCAGCATTTT.

This clonotype has a handful of counts. The chain has TRBV12-3 or TRBV12-4 and TRBJ2-7; D unresolved. The germline V and J ends were trimmed by 6 bases and 2 bases, with 14 bases remaining between them. This CDR3 has 14 residues. The CDR3, as DNA: TGTGCCAGCAGCCAAACCGAGGATCCCTACGAGCAGTACTTC. This translates into CASSQTEDPYEQYF.

This clonotype was picked up a small number of times. This chain uses TRBV5-4 with TRBJ2-2; TRBD1 matches 7 bases. CDR1 is SGHNT, CDR2 YYREEE, per germline (reference sequence). With V trimmed by 4 bases and J by 5 bases, 8 bases remained unmatched. This CDR3 has 15 amino acids. The CDR3 DNA follows: TGTGCCAGCAGCCACTTACAGGGGTCGACCGGGGAGCTGTTTTTT. Its protein is CASSHLQGSTGELFF.

The rearrangement uses TRBV6-1 and TRBJ1-2; unclear D gene. This CDR3 region has 14 residues. Germline-derived CDR1 and CDR2 are MNHNS and SASEGT. Between the trimmed V and J ends, which lost 7 bases and 4 bases, there was a span of 16 bases. Written as DNA, the CDR3 is TGTGCCAGCACGAACAGCCTCCAACTCTATGGCTACACCTTC. Translating gives CASTNSLQLYGYTF.

The chain has TRBV24-1 and TRBJ1-5, with D perhaps matching TRBD1 (6 bases). This CDR3 spans 17 amino acids. V lost 2 bases and J lost 3, with 16 bases in between. The germline gives CDR1 KGHDR, CDR2 SFDVKD. CDR3 in amino acids: CATSDSTNRELNQPQHF. DNA for the CDR3: TGTGCCACCAGTGATTCGACCAACAGGGAACTCAATCAGCCCCAGCATTTT.

This clonotype has more than one count but fewer than ten. The chain recombines TRBV28 with TRBJ2-1, with D possibly TRBD1 on 5 matching bases. V was trimmed by 8 bases and J by 5 bases, leaving 10 bases between them. Germline V lookup: CDR1 MDHEN, CDR2 SYDVKM. This CDR3 spans 12 amino acids. This CDR3 is CASRDSHNEQFF. Written as DNA, the CDR3 is TGTGCCAGCCGAGACAGTCACAATGAGCAGTTCTTC.

The chain recombines TRBV20-1 with TRBJ2-7, with D possibly TRBD1 on 5 matching bases. V was shortened by 6 bases and J by 1 base, with 13 bases between the two germline ends. This CDR3 has 13 residues. Germline CDR1 and CDR2: DFQATT and SNEGSKA (reference sequence). Here the CDR3 DNA reads TGCAGTGCAAAGAAGACAGCATCCTACGAGCAGTACTTC. Its translation: CSAKKTASYEQYF.

This clonotype was recorded many times. The rearrangement links TRBV12-3 or TRBV12-4 to TRBJ2-5, with D perhaps matching TRBD1 or TRBD2 (5 bases each). The CDR3 is made up of 14 amino acids. Between the trimmed V and J ends, which lost 5 bases and 1 base, there was a span of 11 bases. DNA for the CDR3: TGTGCCAGCAGTCCACCCGGGACCCAAGAGACCCAGTACTTC. Protein product: CASSPPGTQETQYF.

With regard to this clonotype: This may stem from a read error, because a much larger clone lies one nucleotide away. The V gene is TRBV20-1, the J gene TRBJ2-3; D may be TRBD1 (7 bases). This CDR3 is built from 15 residues. Trimming shortened V by 3 bases and J by 4 bases, and 17 bases separated the two germline ends. Germline lookup yields CDR1 DFQATT and CDR2 SNEGSKA (reference sequence). The CDR3 here is CSASGGGAWADTQYF. The CDR3 nucleotides read TGCAGTGCTAGTGGAGGGGGCGCCTGGGCAGATACGCAGTATTTT.

CDR3: CASSFFGGNTDTQYF. The CDR3 DNA reads as TGTGCCAGCAGTTTTTTCGGGGGGAACACAGATACGCAGTATTTT. The chain joins TRBV12-3 or TRBV12-4 to TRBJ2-3, with 7 nucleotides matching TRBD2. The CDR3 consists of 15 residues. With V trimmed by 3 bases and J by 2 bases, 5 bases remained unmatched.

In this sample, this clonotype turned up many times. V is TRBV5-1 and J is TRBJ2-7; TRBD2 matches at 12 bases. The J segment lost 1 base and the V segment lost 0 bases, leaving 5 bases of the junction unmatched. This CDR3 region has 17 residues. Per the germline V gene, CDR1 is SGHRS and CDR2 is YFSETQ. CDR3 sequence: CASSLAASGGASYEQYF. The CDR3 region has the DNA TGCGCCAGCAGCTTGGCCGCTAGCGGGGGGGCGTCCTACGAGCAGTACTTC. The whole variable domain, remainder taken from reference TRBV5-1 and TRBJ2-7, is KAGVTQTPRYLIKTRGQQVTLSCSPISGHRSVSWYQQTPGQGLQFLFEYFSETQRNKGNFPGRFSGRQFSNSRSEMNVSTLELGDSALYLCASSLAASGGASYEQYFGPGTRLTVT.

This clonotype was detected only a few times. V usage is TRBV5-1 and J usage is TRBJ2-2, with a tentative D call TRBD2 (5 bases). Trimming took off 0 bases at V and 6 bases at J, with 12 bases between the two ends. Germline V CDR1 and CDR2: SGHRS, YFSETQ. The CDR3 contains 15 residues. The CDR3 here is CASSLARMEAGELFF. CDR3 nucleotides: TGCGCCAGCAGCTTGGCCAGGATGGAGGCCGGGGAGCTGTTTTTT.

This clonotype was counted many times. The chain uses TRBV11-1 and TRBJ1-1, with D tentatively TRBD1 (5 bases). Germline assignment: CDR1 SGHAT and CDR2 FQDESV (reference sequence). The V gene lost 5 bases and the J gene lost 10 bases, with 20 bases spanning the gap. The CDR3 spans 14 residues. The CDR3 reads CASSARLRERGAFF. Here the CDR3 DNA reads TGTGCCAGCAGCGCCCGACTCCGGGAGAGGGGAGCTTTCTTT.

This clonotype was seen repeatedly, ten times or more. The chain employs TRBV12-3 or TRBV12-4 and TRBJ2-3, with D hard to call. The CDR3 totals 14 residues. V shed 3 bases and J shed 2 bases, with 9 bases lying between them. Here the CDR3 DNA reads TGTGCCAGCAGTTTCGACCTTTTCACAGATACGCAGTATTTT. Its protein is CASSFDLFTDTQYF.

The chain employs TRBV18 and TRBJ2-1, with unresolved D. V was pared by 4 bases and J by 0 bases, with 7 bases between. CDR1 is KGHSH, CDR2 LQKENI, per germline. The CDR3 has 14 residues. The CDR3 here is CASSRVSSYNEQFF. The CDR3 bases are TGTGCCAGCTCACGCGTGAGCTCCTACAATGAGCAGTTCTTC.

At least ten counts were recorded for this clonotype. The CDR3 nucleotides are TGCGCCAGCAGCCGTAGCACAGATACGCAGTATTTT. Its protein product is CASSRSTDTQYF. The chain joins TRBV5-1 to TRBJ2-3; D is unresolved. The CDR3 contains 12 residues. V was trimmed by 4 bases and J by 0 bases, leaving 3 bases between them. The V gene's germline CDR1 is SGHRS and CDR2 YFSETQ.

This clonotype showed up many times. The CDR3 nucleotides are TGTGCCAGCAGCTTCGGAGACAGGCTGAACACTGAAGCTTTCTTT. Protein: CASSFGDRLNTEAFF. This chain connects TRBV7-2 to TRBJ1-1, with D possibly TRBD1 on 6 matching bases. CDR3 length: 15 amino acids. The germline CDR1 and CDR2 sequences are SGHTA and FQGNSA. V shed 3 bases and J shed 0 bases, with 11 bases lying between them.